This TCR beta chain originates from a study of blood T cell repertoires in COVID-19. Trimming removed 5 bases at V and 0 bases at J, with 8 bases between. The CDR3 extends over 14 amino acids. The germline CDR1 and CDR2 sequences are SGHVS and FQNEAQ. This clone was picked up a small number of times. Authors' processing steps: Cell counts per sample came from amplifying reference gene primers. Some clones are missing from TCRdb's copy, which holds only in-frame ones; the method was immunoSEQ multiplex PCR. That table supplies the V and J calls and clone size; D and trimming were determined from the DNA. The sample records more than 100,000 clones, approximately 81% being singletons.

The TCR originated in a woman of 80 years or more with acute or convalescent COVID-19. The genes are TRBV7-8 and TRBJ1-3, with D possibly matching TRBD1 (5 bases). The sequenced sample was peripheral blood. CDR3 sequence reads: CASSQDNSGNTIYF. The CDR3 nucleotides are TGTGCCAGCAGCCAGGACAACTCTGGAAACACCATATATTTT. The variable domain in full, completed from reference TRBV7-8 and TRBJ1-3, reads GAGVSQSPRYKVAKRGQDVALRCDPISGHVSLFWYQQALGQGPEFLTYFQNEAQLDKSGLPSDRFFAERPEGSVSTLKIQRTQQEDSAVYLCASSQDNSGNTIYFGEGSWLTVV.